This TCR beta chain is drawn from a study of blood T cell repertoires in COVID-19. Generated by immunoSEQ multiplex PCR, the TCRdb table keeps only in-frame clones and is missing some. The table has under 80,000 clones, 70% to 90% seen once. CDR1 is SEHNR, CDR2 FQNEAQ, per germline (reference sequence). With V trimmed by 3 bases and J by 6 bases, 7 bases remained unmatched. The CDR3 has 16 amino acids. Sequenced: peripheral blood. The sequence was collected from a man aged 65-85 years with acute or convalescent COVID-19. The V and J genes are TRBV7-9 and TRBJ2-2; 10 bases match TRBD2. The CDR3 loop reads CASSLERGGPPGELFF. For the CDR3, the DNA is TGTGCCAGCAGCTTGGAGCGGGGGGGCCCTCCCGGGGAGCTGTTTTTT.